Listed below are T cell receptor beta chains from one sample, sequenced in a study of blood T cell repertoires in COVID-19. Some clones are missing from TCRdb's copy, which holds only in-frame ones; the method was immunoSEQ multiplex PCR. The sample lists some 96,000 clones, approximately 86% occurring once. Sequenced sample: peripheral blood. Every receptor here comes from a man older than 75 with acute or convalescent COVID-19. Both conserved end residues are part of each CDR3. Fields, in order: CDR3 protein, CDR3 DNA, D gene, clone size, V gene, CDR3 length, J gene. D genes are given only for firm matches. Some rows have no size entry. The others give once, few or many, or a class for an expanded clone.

CDR3 protein: CASSSGTGNSPLHF; CDR3 DNA: TGTGCCAGTAGTAGCGGGACAGGAAACTCACCCCTCCACTTT; D gene: TRBD1; clone size: NA; V gene: TRBV19; CDR3 length: 14; J gene: TRBJ1-6
CDR3 protein: CASSQLAGGEQYF; CDR3 DNA: TGTGCCAGCAGCCAATTAGCGGGAGGTGAGCAGTACTTC; D gene: TRBD2; clone size: NA; V gene: TRBV7-2; CDR3 length: 13; J gene: TRBJ2-7
CDR3 protein: CASSLGGGGEQYF; CDR3 DNA: TGTGCCAGCAGTTTAGGAGGGGGCGGCGAGCAGTACTTC; D gene: TRBD1; clone size: NA; V gene: TRBV12-3/TRBV12-4; CDR3 length: 13; J gene: TRBJ2-7
CDR3 protein: CASSLGSRRLVSTGELFF; CDR3 DNA: TGTGCCAGCAGTTTAGGCTCTCGGCGACTAGTGTCCACCGGGGAGCTGTTTTTT; D gene: NA; clone size: NA; V gene: TRBV28; CDR3 length: 18; J gene: TRBJ2-2
CDR3 protein: CATSSSDRGRYGYTF; CDR3 DNA: TGTGCCACCAGCTCCTCGGACAGGGGGCGATATGGCTACACCTTC; D gene: TRBD1; clone size: NA; V gene: TRBV15; CDR3 length: 15; J gene: TRBJ1-2
CDR3 protein: CATSRDRQGQGEKLFF; CDR3 DNA: TGTGCCACCAGCAGAGACCGACAGGGACAGGGGGAAAAACTGTTTTTT; D gene: TRBD1; clone size: many; V gene: TRBV15; CDR3 length: 16; J gene: TRBJ1-4
CDR3 protein: CASSQWGGYEQYF; CDR3 DNA: TGCGCCAGCAGCCAGTGGGGGGGATACGAGCAGTACTTC; D gene: TRBD2; clone size: NA; V gene: TRBV4-3; CDR3 length: 13; J gene: TRBJ2-7
CDR3 protein: CATLDRGSHPTGELFF; CDR3 DNA: TGTGCCACCTTAGACAGGGGATCCCACCCCACCGGGGAGCTGTTTTTT; D gene: TRBD1; clone size: NA; V gene: TRBV3-1/TRBV3-2; CDR3 length: 16; J gene: TRBJ2-2
CDR3 protein: CASSLYSGGNYNEQFF; CDR3 DNA: TGTGCCAGCAGCCTCTATAGCGGGGGCAACTACAATGAGCAGTTCTTC; D gene: TRBD2; clone size: NA; V gene: TRBV5-4; CDR3 length: 16; J gene: TRBJ2-1
CDR3 protein: CASSVSGQGWTEAFF; CDR3 DNA: TGTGCCAGCAGCGTATCTGGGCAGGGATGGACTGAAGCTTTCTTT; D gene: NA; clone size: NA; V gene: TRBV9; CDR3 length: 15; J gene: TRBJ1-1
CDR3 protein: CASTFLDRTGSNQPQHF; CDR3 DNA: TGTGCCAGCACCTTTTTGGACCGAACGGGGAGCAATCAGCCCCAGCATTTT; D gene: NA; clone size: NA; V gene: TRBV21-1; CDR3 length: 17; J gene: TRBJ1-5
CDR3 protein: CASIPTGLGTGELFF; CDR3 DNA: TGTGCCAGTATCCCCACGGGACTCGGCACCGGGGAGCTGTTTTTT; D gene: NA; clone size: NA; V gene: TRBV19; CDR3 length: 15; J gene: TRBJ2-2
CDR3 protein: CASSSTRQLQHF; CDR3 DNA: TGTGCCAGCAGTTCGACCCGACAGCTGCAGCATTTT; D gene: NA; clone size: NA; V gene: TRBV28; CDR3 length: 12; J gene: TRBJ1-5
CDR3 protein: CASGGVDNEQFF; CDR3 DNA: TGTGCCAGCGGGGGGGTCGACAATGAGCAGTTCTTC; D gene: TRBD2; clone size: NA; V gene: TRBV5-4; CDR3 length: 12; J gene: TRBJ2-1
CDR3 protein: CASSPAMGRVYDEQYF; CDR3 DNA: TGTGCCAGTAGTCCGGCCATGGGCAGGGTTTATGACGAGCAGTACTTC; D gene: NA; clone size: NA; V gene: TRBV19; CDR3 length: 16; J gene: TRBJ2-7
CDR3 protein: CASSPFLAAAKNIQYF; CDR3 DNA: TGTGCCAGCAGCCCGTTTCTAGCGGCGGCCAAAAACATTCAGTACTTC; D gene: TRBD2; clone size: NA; V gene: TRBV5-5; CDR3 length: 16; J gene: TRBJ2-4
CDR3 protein: CASSEWGAGELFF; CDR3 DNA: TGTGCCAGCAGTGAATGGGGGGCCGGGGAGCTGTTTTTT; D gene: NA; clone size: NA; V gene: TRBV2; CDR3 length: 13; J gene: TRBJ2-2
CDR3 protein: CASSYIEEQYF; CDR3 DNA: TGTGCCAGCAGTTATATCGAGGAGCAGTACTTC; D gene: NA; clone size: NA; V gene: TRBV6-6; CDR3 length: 11; J gene: TRBJ2-7
CDR3 protein: CASSSDRLIGANVLTF; CDR3 DNA: TGTGCCAGCAGTTCGGACCGACTAATAGGGGCCAACGTCCTGACTTTC; D gene: NA; clone size: NA; V gene: TRBV6-2/TRBV6-3; CDR3 length: 16; J gene: TRBJ2-6
CDR3 protein: CASSSPGLAGGAYNEQFF; CDR3 DNA: TGTGCCAGCAGTTCGCCGGGACTAGCGGGAGGTGCCTACAATGAGCAGTTCTTC; D gene: TRBD2; clone size: once; V gene: TRBV28; CDR3 length: 18; J gene: TRBJ2-1
CDR3 protein: CSVSRDKNIQYF; CDR3 DNA: TGCAGCGTGTCCCGGGACAAAAACATTCAGTACTTC; D gene: NA; clone size: NA; V gene: TRBV29-1; CDR3 length: 12; J gene: TRBJ2-4
CDR3 protein: CASSVALRLPYNEQFF; CDR3 DNA: TGTGCCAGCAGCGTAGCACTACGGCTCCCCTACAATGAGCAGTTCTTC; D gene: NA; clone size: once; V gene: TRBV9; CDR3 length: 16; J gene: TRBJ2-1
CDR3 protein: CASSPPNGGREKLFF; CDR3 DNA: TGTGCCAGCAGCCCCCCGAACGGGGGTCGAGAAAAACTGTTTTTT; D gene: NA; clone size: NA; V gene: TRBV28; CDR3 length: 15; J gene: TRBJ1-4
CDR3 protein: CASSPREGGTGELFF; CDR3 DNA: TGTGCCAGCAGCCCTCGGGAGGGGGGAACCGGGGAGCTGTTTTTT; D gene: TRBD2; clone size: once; V gene: TRBV5-4; CDR3 length: 15; J gene: TRBJ2-2
CDR3 protein: CASSHSGDARETQYF; CDR3 DNA: TGTGCCAGCAGCCACAGCGGGGACGCACGGGAGACCCAGTACTTC; D gene: TRBD2; clone size: NA; V gene: TRBV6-5; CDR3 length: 15; J gene: TRBJ2-5
CDR3 protein: CASSLPGRGNEQYF; CDR3 DNA: TGTGCCAGCAGTTTACCAGGGCGCGGGAACGAGCAGTACTTC; D gene: NA; clone size: NA; V gene: TRBV27; CDR3 length: 14; J gene: TRBJ2-7
CDR3 protein: CASSNSGGSNQPQHF; CDR3 DNA: TGTGCCAGCAGCAACTCCGGAGGGAGCAATCAGCCCCAGCATTTT; D gene: NA; clone size: NA; V gene: TRBV6-2/TRBV6-3; CDR3 length: 15; J gene: TRBJ1-5
CDR3 protein: CASSPDRVYGYTF; CDR3 DNA: TGTGCCAGCTCACCGGACAGGGTATATGGCTACACCTTC; D gene: TRBD1; clone size: once; V gene: TRBV18; CDR3 length: 13; J gene: TRBJ1-2
CDR3 protein: CASTSKDRGFSGGYTF; CDR3 DNA: TGTGCCAGTACCTCGAAGGACAGGGGATTTTCGGGAGGCTACACCTTC; D gene: TRBD1; clone size: NA; V gene: TRBV19; CDR3 length: 16; J gene: TRBJ1-2
CDR3 protein: CASITGGKNTEAFF; CDR3 DNA: TGTGCCAGCATCACAGGGGGTAAAAACACTGAAGCTTTCTTT; D gene: TRBD1; clone size: NA; V gene: TRBV28; CDR3 length: 14; J gene: TRBJ1-1
CDR3 protein: CASTRTAAQPQHF; CDR3 DNA: TGTGCCAGTACCAGGACAGCCGCTCAGCCCCAGCATTTT; D gene: NA; clone size: NA; V gene: TRBV12-3/TRBV12-4; CDR3 length: 13; J gene: TRBJ1-5
CDR3 protein: CASSSYTGELFF; CDR3 DNA: TGTGCCAGCAGCTCGTACACCGGGGAGCTGTTTTTT; D gene: NA; clone size: NA; V gene: TRBV7-9; CDR3 length: 12; J gene: TRBJ2-2
CDR3 protein: CAISLQGGDTEAFF; CDR3 DNA: TGTGCCATCAGCCTGCAGGGAGGGGACACTGAAGCTTTCTTT; D gene: NA; clone size: NA; V gene: TRBV10-3; CDR3 length: 14; J gene: TRBJ1-1
CDR3 protein: CASSSIGHYSYNEQFF; CDR3 DNA: TGTGCCAGCAGTTCCATCGGTCACTACTCCTACAATGAGCAGTTCTTC; D gene: NA; clone size: NA; V gene: TRBV28; CDR3 length: 16; J gene: TRBJ2-1
CDR3 protein: CASSQDNGGGSPLHF; CDR3 DNA: TGCGCCAGCAGCCAAGATAATGGGGGAGGCTCACCCCTCCACTTT; D gene: NA; clone size: NA; V gene: TRBV4-3; CDR3 length: 15; J gene: TRBJ1-6
CDR3 protein: CASSPTAEVGVYGYTF; CDR3 DNA: TGTGCCAGCAGCCCCACAGCCGAGGTCGGGGTCTATGGCTACACCTTC; D gene: NA; clone size: NA; V gene: TRBV9; CDR3 length: 16; J gene: TRBJ1-2
CDR3 protein: CASSPGELADTQYF; CDR3 DNA: TGTGCCAGCAGCCCCGGGGAACTGGCAGATACGCAGTATTTT; D gene: NA; clone size: NA; V gene: TRBV7-2; CDR3 length: 14; J gene: TRBJ2-3
CDR3 protein: CASSSPGRGHTEAFF; CDR3 DNA: TGTGCCAGCAGCTCCCCAGGCAGGGGCCACACTGAAGCTTTCTTT; D gene: NA; clone size: NA; V gene: TRBV11-2; CDR3 length: 15; J gene: TRBJ1-1
CDR3 protein: CASSLAKGGRDGNYEQYF; CDR3 DNA: TGTGCCAGCAGCTTGGCCAAAGGAGGTCGGGATGGGAACTACGAGCAGTACTTC; D gene: NA; clone size: NA; V gene: TRBV5-6; CDR3 length: 18; J gene: TRBJ2-7
CDR3 protein: CAWSRRVGRANYGYTF; CDR3 DNA: TGTGCCTGGAGTCGGAGGGTGGGGAGGGCTAACTATGGCTACACCTTC; D gene: NA; clone size: once; V gene: TRBV30; CDR3 length: 16; J gene: TRBJ1-2